This T cell receptor beta chain was retrieved from a study of CD8 T cells in ankylosing spondylitis. MiXCR, run by TCRdb on the 5' RACE reads, gives a single entry per CDR3 protein. The profile covers around 210,000 distinct CDR3 sequences, with 8.2% appearing a single time and roughly 5% taken by the ten largest. This CDR3 comprises 16 residues. This clonotype has at least ten counts. Sequences were obtained from blood, either unsorted or a sorted T cell fraction (not recorded which). The TCR comes from a female donor with ankylosing spondylitis or in good health (not recorded which). The V call is TRBV21-1, the J call TRBJ2-7; the table's D call TRBD2 went unverified against the DNA. TRBV21-1 corresponds to a pseudogene. This CDR3 is CASSRLAEPPSYEQYF. CDR3 nucleotide sequence: TGTGCCAGCAGCAGACTAGCGGAACCACCGTCCTACGAGCAGTACTTC.